This TCR beta chain is drawn from a study of shared clonotypes between healthy human individuals. Study as a whole: CD4 naive and CD4 memory each took three plates per donor, while CD8 naive took two and CD8 memory one.

Measured with immunoSEQ multiplex PCR; TCRdb has only the in-frame clones, and not every one. The sample lists around 1,900,000 clones, about 94% occurring once. CD8 cells classed as naive were CD45RO-negative and positively selected for CCR7, excluding terminally differentiated effector memory CD45RA+ cells. There were no recent acute infections or vaccinations among the donors, who were healthy HIV-negative adults. Trimming cost V 2 bases and J 7 bases, with 9 bases left between them. This CDR3 is built from 14 residues. CDR1 and CDR2 (germline): SEHNR, FQNEAQ (reference sequence). The clonotype comes from a man aged 18 to 29 in good health. Some clones in this sample may be carry-over from other donors' samples. What was sequenced was naive CD8+ T cells from PBMCs. The chain couples TRBV7-9 to TRBJ2-6; no firm D call. CDR3 sequence: CASSLSVGANVLTF. The CDR3 DNA reads as TGTGCCAGCAGCTTAAGTGTCGGTGCCAACGTCCTGACTTTC.